This is a list of T cell receptor beta chains from one sample in a study of T-cell reconstitution after alpha-beta-depleted transplantation in children. TCRdb passed the PCR reads through MiXCR, listing each CDR3 protein once. The sample lists roughly 300,000 distinct CDR3 sequences; under 14% were seen once. This specimen consisted of peripheral blood, obtained 180 days after TCRalphabeta/CD19-depleted stem cell transplant. The receptors shown here come from a male patient under 10 years old who had a stem cell transplant for chronic granulomatous disease, so the T cells may come from the graft donor. Both conserved end residues are part of each CDR3. Each record gives: clone size, V gene, J gene, D gene, CDR3 protein, CDR3 DNA. The D gene is left open where the match is weak. Clone size, where shown, is once, few, many, or a class for clones that have expanded.

many	TRBV28	TRBJ1-2	.	CASSLQGGYYGYTF	TGTGCCAGCAGTTTACAGGGCGGTTACTATGGCTACACCTTC
many	TRBV18	TRBJ2-7	.	CASSPRIHSYEQYF	TGTGCCAGCTCACCGCGAATCCACTCCTACGAGCAGTACTTC
many	TRBV28	TRBJ2-7	TRBD1	CASSFRFTRDRYEQYF	TGTGCCAGCAGTTTTAGATTTACCCGGGACAGGTACGAGCAGTACTTC
many	TRBV9	TRBJ2-3	.	CASSVPSEGGNSDTQYF	TGTGCCAGCAGCGTACCCTCAGAAGGGGGTAACTCAGATACGCAGTATTTT
many	TRBV30	TRBJ2-1	.	CAWSTDNNEQFF	TGTGCCTGGAGTACAGACAACAATGAGCAGTTCTTC
many	TRBV18	TRBJ2-7	.	CASSLERARGPYEQYF	TGTGCCAGCTCACTGGAGCGGGCTAGGGGGCCCTACGAGCAGTACTTC
many	TRBV6-1	TRBJ1-1	TRBD1	CASRAGTGMTGRAFF	TGTGCCAGCAGAGCCGGGACAGGGATGACTGGGCGAGCTTTCTTT
.	TRBV18	TRBJ2-1	TRBD1	CASSLIRTGGANEQFF	TGTGCCAGCTCCCTCATCAGGACAGGGGGGGCCAATGAGCAGTTCTTC
many	TRBV5-1	TRBJ2-2	.	CASSPTLSTGELFF	TGCGCCAGCAGCCCCACGCTCAGCACCGGGGAGCTGTTTTTT
many	TRBV29-1	TRBJ1-4	TRBD1	CSVADRGLEKLFF	TGCAGCGTTGCTGACAGGGGGCTGGAAAAACTGTTTTTT
many	TRBV7-2	TRBJ1-3	.	CASSLGGGAGNTIYF	TGTGCCAGCAGCTTAGGAGGGGGGGCTGGAAACACCATATATTTT
many	TRBV20-1	TRBJ2-1	.	CSARESDSAVWVVSHSSYNEQFF	TGCAGTGCTAGAGAGTCGGACAGCGCCGTATGGGTGGTTAGCCATAGCTCCTACAATGAGCAGTTCTTC
many	TRBV20-1	TRBJ2-1	TRBD1	CSADTWDRLYNEQFF	TGCAGTGCCGATACGTGGGACAGATTATACAATGAGCAGTTCTTC
many	TRBV15	TRBJ2-5	.	CATSRDRWGETQYF	TGTGCCACCAGCAGAGATCGGTGGGGAGAGACCCAGTACTTC
many	TRBV12-3/TRBV12-4	TRBJ2-4	.	CASSLMGIAKNIQYF	TGTGCCAGCAGTTTAATGGGTATAGCCAAAAACATTCAGTACTTC
many	TRBV7-2	TRBJ2-7	.	CASSSTAQRHYEQYF	TGTGCCAGCAGCTCGACAGCCCAAAGACACTACGAGCAGTACTTC
many	TRBV6-2/TRBV6-3	TRBJ2-4	TRBD1	CASRRGPFKNIQYF	TGTGCCAGCAGGAGGGGGCCTTTCAAAAACATTCAGTACTTC
.	TRBV12-3/TRBV12-4	TRBJ2-1	TRBD2	CAFNPARGTGTRGINEQFF	TGTGCCTTCAATCCAGCGCGCGGGACCGGGACTAGGGGGATCAATGAGCAGTTCTTC
many	TRBV7-2	TRBJ2-1	.	CASSSERYNEQFF	TGTGCCAGCAGCAGCGAGCGGTACAATGAGCAGTTCTTC
many	TRBV9	TRBJ2-1	TRBD2	CASSPQVGISGYNEQFF	TGTGCCAGCAGCCCCCAGGTCGGGATTAGCGGGTACAATGAGCAGTTCTTC
many	TRBV5-1	TRBJ1-2	TRBD1	CASSTQPGQGTYGYTF	TGCGCCAGCAGCACTCAACCGGGACAGGGTACCTATGGCTACACCTTC
.	TRBV18	TRBJ1-5	TRBD1	CASSSGTGGLRPQHF	TGTGCCAGCTCATCCGGGACAGGGGGCCTTCGGCCCCAGCATTTT
.	TRBV7-2	TRBJ2-6	.	CASSPAGGRANVLTF	TGTGCCAGCAGCCCCGCAGGGGGGAGGGCCAACGTCCTGACTTTC
many	TRBV5-1	TRBJ2-5	.	CASSWASKETQYF	TGCGCCAGCAGCTGGGCTAGCAAAGAGACCCAGTACTTC
many	TRBV20-1	TRBJ2-6	.	CSAPSPSGANVLTF	TGCAGTGCTCCAAGCCCCTCTGGGGCCAACGTCCTGACTTTC
.	TRBV12-3/TRBV12-4	TRBJ2-1	.	CASTELGEQFF	TGTGCCAGCACCGAGTTAGGAGAGCAGTTCTTC
many	TRBV20-1	TRBJ1-2	.	CSARVAGGYTF	TGCAGTGCTAGAGTTGCGGGTGGCTACACCTTC
many	TRBV3-1	TRBJ2-5	.	CASSQAGSIWDQETQYF	TGTGCCAGCAGCCAAGCAGGGTCAATTTGGGATCAAGAGACCCAGTACTTC
many	TRBV20-1	TRBJ2-1	.	CSARDNRIAYNEQFF	TGCAGTGCTAGAGATAACAGGATCGCATACAATGAGCAGTTCTTC
many	TRBV11-2	TRBJ1-1	.	CASSLDGTGHGTEAFF	TGTGCCAGCAGCTTAGACGGAACAGGGCATGGGACTGAAGCTTTCTTT
many	TRBV20-1	TRBJ1-6	.	CSASRGAHGGSPLHF	TGCAGTGCTAGTCGGGGGGCGCATGGAGGTTCACCCCTCCACTTT
many	TRBV12-3/TRBV12-4	TRBJ2-5	.	CASSEAGWQETQYF	TGTGCCAGCAGTGAAGCGGGTTGGCAAGAGACCCAGTACTTC
many	TRBV20-1	TRBJ2-7	TRBD2	CSAPVSGGLYEQYF	TGCAGTGCCCCCGTTAGCGGGGGCCTGTACGAGCAGTACTTC
many	TRBV5-1	TRBJ2-7	.	CASSLGRGAGGEYF	TGCGCCAGCAGCTTGGGACGCGGGGCAGGAGGGGAGTACTTC
many	TRBV20-1	TRBJ2-1	.	CSAKELSSYNEQFF	TGCAGTGCTAAGGAGTTAAGCTCCTACAATGAGCAGTTCTTC
many	TRBV7-2	TRBJ2-4	.	CASSLWGFGNIQYF	TGTGCCAGCAGCTTGTGGGGATTTGGAAACATTCAGTACTTC
once	TRBV6-1	TRBJ2-5	TRBD2	CASSARTSGGSGETQYF	TGTGCCAGCAGTGCCCGGACTAGCGGGGGGTCCGGGGAGACCCAGTACTTC
many	TRBV15	TRBJ2-1	.	CATSRGGLIAEQFF	TGTGCCACCAGCAGAGGGGGTCTAATCGCGGAGCAGTTCTTC
many	TRBV12-3/TRBV12-4	TRBJ2-3	TRBD1	CASSLDREKTDTQYF	TGTGCCAGCAGTTTGGACAGGGAGAAGACAGATACGCAGTATTTT
.	TRBV19	TRBJ2-7	.	CASSKAAGGPYEQYF	TGTGCCAGTAGTAAGGCGGCTGGCGGACCCTACGAGCAGTACTTC
many	TRBV25-1	TRBJ2-1	TRBD2	CASSEWGGLAGFDEQFF	TGTGCCAGCAGTGAATGGGGTGGACTAGCGGGTTTCGACGAGCAGTTCTTC
many	TRBV15	TRBJ2-7	TRBD2	CATSREAGGLVTYEQYF	TGTGCCACCAGCAGAGAGGCGGGAGGCCTAGTAACCTACGAGCAGTACTTC
many	TRBV7-8	TRBJ1-2	.	CASSLVRGGVVYGYTF	TGTGCCAGCAGCTTAGTACGGGGAGGGGTGGTCTATGGCTACACCTTC
many	TRBV30	TRBJ2-2	TRBD2	CAWSVLAGSTGELFF	TGTGCCTGGAGTGTACTAGCGGGAAGCACCGGGGAGCTGTTTTTT
few	TRBV7-2	TRBJ2-1	TRBD2	CASSWGDLVGGDEQFF	TGTGCCAGCAGCTGGGGGGACCTCGTTGGGGGGGATGAGCAGTTCTTC
many	TRBV7-8	TRBJ2-1	.	CASMDTGSYNEQFF	TGTGCCAGCATGGACACCGGCTCCTACAATGAGCAGTTCTTC